The present T cell receptor beta chain was sequenced within a study of CD8 T cells in ankylosing spondylitis. CDR1 is LNHNV, CDR2 YYDKDF, per germline (reference sequence). Trimming removed 1 base at V and 1 base at J, with 13 bases between. This CDR3 has 16 amino acids. TCRdb recomputed calls from the 5' RACE reads with MiXCR, one row per CDR3 protein. The top ten hold roughly 7.4% of the sample, which has 250,000 to 350,000 distinct CDR3 sequences, roughly 20% seen once. This clonotype was picked up a small number of times. The receptor was derived from a male donor with ankylosing spondylitis or in good health (not recorded which). Sequenced: blood, either unsorted or a sorted T cell fraction (not recorded which). This chain connects TRBV15 to TRBJ2-5, with D possibly matching TRBD1 (5 bases). The DNA of the CDR3 is TGTGCCACCAGCAGAGTGCCTAGGACAACCCAAGAGACCCAGTACTTC. It codes for CATSRVPRTTQETQYF.